A single T cell receptor (beta chain) is shown here with its context. Its antigen is undetermined. In the same sample, other DNA sequences code for this CDR3. The ends were cut back, 3 bases at V and 2 bases at J, with 7 bases in the middle. This CDR3 comprises 13 residues. The germline V gene encodes CDR1 KGHSH and CDR2 LQKENI. The method was immunoSEQ multiplex PCR; TCRdb's version includes in-frame clones alone and lacks a portion of them. The data show 130,000 or so clones, approximately 89% seen once. This sample is drawn from a study of cytomegalovirus exposure and HLA in healthy donors. The study's findings and limits: The study labeled more than 150 TCR beta chains cytomegalovirus-associated. Within the roughly 120 validation repertoires, first-cohort TCR clusters tended to co-occur, according to a later analysis. A few chains tied to CMV proved CMV antigen-specific in vitro.

The TCR was taken from a woman under 30 in good health and CMV-seronegative. The chain has TRBV18 and TRBJ2-5; possible D gene TRBD1, 5 bases. The sample comprised PBMCs. As DNA, the CDR3 is TGTGCCAGCTCACCGGGGCAACAAGAGACCCAGTACTTC. It translates to CASSPGQQETQYF.